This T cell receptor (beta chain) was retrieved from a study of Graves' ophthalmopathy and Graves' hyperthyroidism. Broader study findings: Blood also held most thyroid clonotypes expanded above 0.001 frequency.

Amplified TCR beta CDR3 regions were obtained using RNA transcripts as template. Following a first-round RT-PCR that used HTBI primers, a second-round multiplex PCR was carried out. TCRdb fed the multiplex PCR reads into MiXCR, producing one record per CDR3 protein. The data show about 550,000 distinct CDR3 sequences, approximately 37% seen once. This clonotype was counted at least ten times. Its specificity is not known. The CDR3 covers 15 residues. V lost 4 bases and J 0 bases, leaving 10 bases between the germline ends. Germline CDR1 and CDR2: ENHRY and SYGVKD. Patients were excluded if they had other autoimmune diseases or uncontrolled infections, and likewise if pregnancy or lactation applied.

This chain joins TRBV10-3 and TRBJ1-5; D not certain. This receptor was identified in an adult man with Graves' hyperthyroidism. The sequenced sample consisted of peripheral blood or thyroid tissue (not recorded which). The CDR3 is CAISAVPDSNQPQHF. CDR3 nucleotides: TGTGCCATCAGTGCGGTCCCAGATAGCAATCAGCCCCAGCATTTT.